Below are 10 T cell receptor beta chains sequenced from a single sample in a study of blood T cells in healthy people across ages. A J-beta primer mix and a sample-barcoded 5' primer were used in a second PCR of about 7 to 12 cycles. TCRdb re-called the 5' RACE reads with MiXCR, one entry per CDR3 protein. Of 1.6 million or so distinct CDR3 sequences in the sample, about 32% were seen once. Material: blood. The receptors were sampled from a woman in her twenties or thirties in good health.

The gene calls are TRBV27 and TRBJ2-3; TRBD2 matches 7 bases. V lost 6 bases to trimming and J lost 4 bases; unmatched junction nucleotides: 10. Germline values: CDR1 MNHEY, CDR2 SMNVEV (reference sequence). This CDR3 comprises 15 residues. The CDR3 coding sequence is TGTGCCAGCAGGAGCCTACTAGCGTCCCCAGATACGCAGTATTTT. It yields the protein CASRSLLASPDTQYF.

Points on this clonotype: At one boundary the junction diverges from the germline segment, which might be a read error. This chain connects TRBV7-2 to TRBJ2-3, with TRBD2 matching 7 bases. CDR1 and CDR2 (germline): SGHTA, FQGNSA. The CDR3 is 15 residues long. The CDR3 loop is CASSALVNSGDTRYF. CDR3 DNA: TGTGCCAGCAGCGCCCTCGTGAACAGCGGGGATACGCGGTATTTT.

V and J are TRBV20-1 and TRBJ2-7, with D unclear. From germline, CDR1 is DFQATT and CDR2 SNEGSKA (reference sequence). The CDR3 is made up of 13 amino acids. The germline V and J ends were trimmed by 1 base and 2 bases, with 9 bases remaining between them. The CDR3 coding sequence is TGCAGTGCTAGAGGAGAGAAGGCCTACGAGCAGTACTTC. It is translated as CSARGEKAYEQYF.

J is TRBJ1-6 and V is TRBV6-1; D is possibly TRBD1 (6 bases). This CDR3 is 15 amino acids long. Germline V gene data show CDR1 as MNHNS and CDR2 as SASEGT. V lost 6 bases to trimming and J lost 14 bases, with 23 bases between them. The CDR3 here is CASRALRQASNALHF. CDR3 bases: TGTGCCAGCAGGGCCCTACGACAGGCTTCTAATGCCCTCCACTTT.

Many counts were recorded for this clonotype. At one boundary the junction diverges from the germline segment, which might be a read error. This sequence joins TRBV12-3 or TRBV12-4 and TRBJ2-5; the D gene could be TRBD1 or TRBD2 (5 bases each). CDR3 length: 15 residues. CDR3: CASSLAGAGQETQYF. The CDR3 nucleotides are TGTGCCAGCAGCTTAGCCGGGGCAGGACAAGAGACCCAGTACTTC.

This rearrangement joins TRBV28 to TRBJ2-4, with a tentative D call TRBD2 (6 bases). The assigned J gene may be wrong: the sequence end matches TRBJ2-7 better. Germline V gene sequence: CDR1 MDHEN, CDR2 SYDVKM. The CDR3 has 14 amino acids. This chain's CDR3 is CASSSGTAPGEQYF. CDR3 nucleotide sequence: TGTGCCAGCAGTTCCGGGACTGCCCCTGGCGAGCAGTACTTC.

Ten or more counts support this clonotype. The chain couples TRBV5-5 to TRBJ1-5, with 7 bases aligning to TRBD1. The length of the CDR3 is 16 residues. Looked up from germline, CDR1 is SGHKS and CDR2 is YYEKEE (reference sequence). V lost 2 bases and J lost 5; bases outside the gene matches: 10. CDR3 sequence (DNA): TGTGCCAGCAGCTTTCAGGGGTCGGACAGGCATCAGCCCCAGCATTTT. This translates into CASSFQGSDRHQPQHF. The full variable domain, its missing parts supplied by reference TRBV5-5 and TRBJ1-5, is DAGVTQSPTHLIKTRGQQVTLRCSPISGHKSVSWYQQVLGQGPQFIFQYYEKEERGRGNFPDRFSARQFPNYSSELNVNALLLGDSALYLCASSFQGSDRHQPQHFGDGTRLSIL.

The count of this clonotype is one. V usage is TRBV20-1 and J usage is TRBJ1-5, with TRBD1 matching 8 bases. After removal of 6 bases from V and 4 bases from J, the junction contained 11 bases not matched to a gene. CDR1 and CDR2 from the germline V gene are DFQATT and SNEGSKA (reference sequence). The CDR3 is made up of 15 amino acids. CDR3 nucleotides: TGCAGTGCCGCGAGACAGGGGCCCCGTAATCAGCCCCAGCATTTT. This translates into CSAARQGPRNQPQHF.

In the case of this clonotype: An end of the junction does not agree with germline; a read error may underlie this. The chain joins TRBV15 to TRBJ1-1; D gene ambiguous. The CDR3 extends over 14 amino acids. From germline, CDR1 is LNHNV and CDR2 YYDKDF (reference sequence). The CDR3 DNA is TGTGCCGCCAGCAGAGAGCTACTGAACACTGGAGCTTTCTTT. It specifies CAASRELLNTGAFF.

To note about this clonotype: Just one base apart from a much larger clone, this may be a read error. This chain connects TRBV29-1 to TRBJ2-5; the D gene is possibly TRBD2 (7 bases). This CDR3 contains 13 residues. V dropped 3 bases and J dropped 11 bases, with 19 bases sitting between them. In germline, CDR1 is SQVTM, CDR2 ANQGSEA. DNA for the CDR3: TGCAGCGTTGAGGGAGGGGGAGCGACTGAGCAGTACTTC. Its translation: CSVEGGGATEQYF.